The present T cell receptor (beta chain) was sequenced within a study of beta chain features in type 1 diabetes. Every isolated RNA sample was fully reverse transcribed, so sequencing captured expressed TCRB transcripts. Using immunoSEQ multiplex PCR, the repertoire was profiled, and TCRdb retains in-frame clones only, with some absent. The sample contains hundreds of thousands of clones, around 16% of which appear only once. This clone turned up a few times. V gave up 1 base and J gave up 2 bases, with 11 bases separating them. The CDR3 is 16 residues long. Germline loops: CDR1 SGHTA, CDR2 FQGNSA. The TCR was taken from a man aged 18 to 35 in good health. The chain joins TRBV7-2 to TRBJ2-2; D gene ambiguous. The sample taken for sequencing was naive CD4+ T cells from blood. The CDR3 spells CASSLGNLLNTGELFF. The DNA of the CDR3 is TGTGCCAGCAGCTTAGGAAACTTACTTAACACCGGGGAGCTGTTTTTT.